The 20 T cell receptor beta chains below come from one sample, sequenced in a study of blood T cells in healthy people across ages. A second about 7 to 11 cycle PCR used barcoded and J-beta primers. TCRdb used MiXCR to reprocess the 5' RACE reads, holding one entry per CDR3 protein. There are fewer than 1 million distinct CDR3 sequences in the sample; approximately 44% occur only once, and about 21% lies in the top ten. Material for sequencing was blood. Every receptor here comes from a man in his 60s in good health.

The CDR3 loop is CASSRTDSNQETQYF. CDR3 DNA sequence: TGCGCCAGCAGCCGAACGGACTCTAACCAAGAGACCCAGTACTTC. The chain is built from TRBV5-1 and TRBJ2-5, with D possibly TRBD2 on 5 matching bases. Trimming removed 4 bases at V and 0 bases at J, with 13 bases between. Germline V CDR1 and CDR2: SGHRS, YFSETQ. This CDR3 has 15 residues.

The J gene is TRBJ2-7, the V gene TRBV20-1, with D perhaps matching TRBD2 (7 bases). This CDR3 region has 16 residues. V gave up 3 bases and J gave up 9 bases, with 27 bases separating them. Germline V gene lookup returns CDR1 DFQATT and CDR2 SNEGSKA (reference sequence). This chain's CDR3 is CSASVTLAAAGVGQYF. DNA for the CDR3: TGCAGTGCTAGCGTAACTCTAGCGGCAGCAGGGGTCGGGCAGTACTTC.

This clonotype was picked up a small number of times. The rearrangement uses TRBV20-1 and TRBJ2-3, with a tentative D call TRBD2 (6 bases). Germline CDR1 is DFQATT and CDR2 is SNEGSKA (reference sequence). The CDR3 is 16 residues long. Trimming cost V 5 bases and J 4 bases, with 22 bases left between them. As DNA, the CDR3 is TGCAGTGCTTCAACTTCACGGGGGAGGATGCCAGATACGCAGTATTTT. This translates into CSASTSRGRMPDTQYF.

Only a few counts were recorded for this clonotype. The V call is TRBV4-1, the J call TRBJ1-5, with D possibly being TRBD1 (6 bases). Germline CDR1 MGHRA, CDR2 YSYEKL. The V and J ends lost 1 base and 0 bases respectively, with 10 bases between them. The CDR3 is 16 residues long. CDR3 in amino acids: CASSQGGALSNQPQHF. DNA of the CDR3: TGCGCCAGCAGCCAAGGGGGGGCCCTTAGCAATCAGCCCCAGCATTTT.

This clonotype was recorded a few times. The chain couples TRBV27 to TRBJ1-2; 8 nucleotides align to TRBD1. CDR3 length: 14 amino acids. Germline V gives CDR1 MNHEY, CDR2 SMNVEV (reference sequence). Trimming cost V 5 bases and J 4 bases; bases outside gene matches: 6. The CDR3 reads CASSPRTGSYGYTF. CDR3 nucleotides: TGTGCCAGCAGTCCAAGGACAGGGAGCTATGGCTACACCTTC.

This clonotype has only a few counts. The rearrangement joins TRBV5-6 to TRBJ2-3, with unresolved D. CDR1 and CDR2 (germline): SGHDT, YYEEEE. V lost 0 bases and J 3 bases, leaving 11 bases between the germline ends. This CDR3 is 15 amino acids long. Written as DNA, the CDR3 is TGTGCCAGCAGCTTGGAGGGCGGAAAAACAGATACGCAGTATTTT. It translates to CASSLEGGKTDTQYF.

This clonotype showed up just once. A much bigger clone sits one base away, suggesting this may be a read error. The chain has TRBV5-6 and TRBJ2-7, with a possible D match to TRBD2 (6 bases). CDR1 and CDR2 from the germline V gene are SGHDT and YYEEEE. The CDR3 has 11 residues. CDR3 coding DNA: TGTGCCAGCAGCTCGGACTACGATCAGTACTTC. Protein product: CASSSDYDQYF.

The V call is TRBV11-2, the J call TRBJ2-7; D assignment may be TRBD1 or TRBD2 (5 bases each). CDR3 length equals 14 residues. The V gene lost 5 bases and the J gene lost 0 bases, with 11 bases spanning the gap. Germline CDR1 is SGHAT and CDR2 is FQNNGV. The CDR3 region is CASSEHGTSYEQYF. CDR3 sequence (DNA): TGTGCCAGCAGCGAGCATGGGACCTCCTACGAGCAGTACTTC. Variable domain in full (rest from reference TRBV11-2 and TRBJ2-7): EAGVAQSPRYKIIEKRQSVAFWCNPISGHATLYWYQQILGQGPKLLIQFQNNGVVDDSQLPKDRFSAERLKGVDSTLKIQPAKLEDSAVYLCASSEHGTSYEQYFGPGTRLTVT.

This sequence joins TRBV27 and TRBJ2-7; D is tentatively TRBD1 or TRBD2 (5 bases each). This CDR3 region has 16 residues. Per the germline V gene, CDR1 is MNHEY and CDR2 is SMNVEV (reference sequence). V was pared by 5 bases and J by 0 bases, with 17 bases between. CDR3 residues: CASSDQQVGSSYEQYF. The CDR3, as DNA: TGTGCCAGCAGTGATCAACAGGTTGGGAGCTCCTACGAGCAGTACTTC.

This clonotype was seen a few times. CDR3 bases: TGTGCCAGCATGGACAATCCGTCTTCACCCCTCCACTTT. Its protein is CASMDNPSSPLHF. The chain recombines TRBV2 with TRBJ1-6; TRBD1 is a possible D gene (5 bases). Trimming took off 7 bases at V and 9 bases at J, with 13 bases between the two ends. The CDR3 sequence is 13 residues long. CDR1 SNHLY and CDR2 FYNNEI come from the germline V gene.

The genes are TRBV11-3 and TRBJ1-1; 7 positions match TRBD1. V was pared by 2 bases and J by 0 bases, with 3 bases of the junction left unmatched. The CDR3 has 15 amino acids. From germline, CDR1 is SGHNT and CDR2 YENEEA. In nucleotides, the CDR3 is TGTGCCAGCAGCTTAACAGGGGCCATGAACACTGAAGCTTTCTTT. This translates into CASSLTGAMNTEAFF.

The gene calls are TRBV12-3 or TRBV12-4 and TRBJ2-7; D not resolved. V was clipped by 3 bases and J by 4 bases, with 10 bases between them. The CDR3 totals 13 residues. The CDR3 sequence: CASSFQVLYEQYF. CDR3 nucleotides: TGTGCCAGCAGTTTTCAGGTTTTGTACGAGCAGTACTTC.

A remark on this clonotype: One junction end disagrees with the germline gene, perhaps due to a read error. Here the CDR3 DNA reads TGTGCCAGCATCGCGGACGGCGCGGAGACCCGGTACTTC. It specifies CASIADGAETRYF. V gene TRBV6-5 combines with J gene TRBJ2-5; D uncertain. The CDR3 runs to 13 residues. Germline-derived CDR1 and CDR2 are MNHEY and SVGAGI.

The chain recombines TRBV11-3 with TRBJ2-1; TRBD1 is a possible D gene (6 bases). This CDR3 has 15 residues. Germline V gives CDR1 SGHNT, CDR2 YENEEA. V shed 5 bases and J shed 10 bases, with 21 bases lying between them. The CDR3: CASSLRGVDRYEQFF. The CDR3, as DNA: TGTGCCAGCAGCCTCAGGGGTGTTGATAGATACGAGCAGTTCTTC. The variable domain in full, with the rest retrieved from reference TRBV11-3 and TRBJ2-1, is EAGVVQSPRYKIIEKKQPVAFWCNPISGHNTLYWYLQNLGQGPELLIRYENEEAVDDSQLPKDRFSAERLKGVDSTLKIQPAELGDSAVYLCASSLRGVDRYEQFFGPGTRLTVL.

The chain links TRBV5-1 to TRBJ2-7; no definite D call. The J call could be wrong; TRBJ2-5 is a better fit for the DNA end. Germline CDR1 SGHRS, CDR2 YFSETQ. The CDR3 has 14 amino acids. Here the CDR3 DNA reads TGCGCCAGCAGCTTGGCCCCTCCCTCCGAGACCCAGTACTTC. Translating it yields CASSLAPPSETQYF.

In DNA form, the CDR3 reads TGTGCCAGCAGCCCCGGACCGAGCACTGAAGCTTTCTTT. This sequence encodes CASSPGPSTEAFF. V usage is TRBV6-5 and J usage is TRBJ1-1; D is ambiguous. The germline V gene encodes CDR1 MNHEY and CDR2 SVGAGI. The CDR3 has 13 amino acids. The V end lost 6 bases, the J end lost 4 bases, and 12 bases lay between the germline ends.

A single count supports this clonotype. Germline and junction disagree at one end, which may indicate a read error. For the CDR3, the DNA is TGTGCCAGCAGTCGCGGAGCGGGTCTACACAAAAACGTTCAGTACTTC. Its protein product is CASSRGAGLHKNVQYF. The V gene is TRBV12-3 or TRBV12-4, the J gene TRBJ2-4; tentatively, D is TRBD2 (6 bases). The CDR3 covers 16 residues.

The chain is built from TRBV20-1 and TRBJ1-2, with 9 nucleotides matching TRBD1. CDR3 length: 14 amino acids. Germline V gives CDR1 DFQATT, CDR2 SNEGSKA (reference sequence). After removal of 6 bases from V and 2 bases from J, the junction contained 7 bases not matched to a gene. For the CDR3, the DNA is TGCAGTGCCCGGGACAGGGTCTTCAACTATGGCTACACCTTC. Its protein product is CSARDRVFNYGYTF.

V and J are TRBV11-2 and TRBJ2-5, with TRBD1 as a possible D gene (6 bases). Germline V gene data show CDR1 as SGHAT and CDR2 as FQNNGV. V dropped 2 bases and J dropped 1 base, with 11 bases sitting between them. The CDR3 spans 15 residues. CDR3 residues: CASSLTGRIQETQYF. For the CDR3, the DNA is TGTGCCAGCAGCTTAACAGGGCGGATCCAAGAGACCCAGTACTTC.

The chain carries TRBV21-1 and TRBJ2-7; the table's TRBD1 call for D was not verified on the DNA. TRBV21-1 is given as a pseudogene. This CDR3 contains 15 residues. The CDR3: CASSKDPGGLNEQYF. CDR3 nucleotide sequence: TGTGCCAGCAGCAAAGACCCCGGGGGTCTGAACGAGCAGTACTTC.